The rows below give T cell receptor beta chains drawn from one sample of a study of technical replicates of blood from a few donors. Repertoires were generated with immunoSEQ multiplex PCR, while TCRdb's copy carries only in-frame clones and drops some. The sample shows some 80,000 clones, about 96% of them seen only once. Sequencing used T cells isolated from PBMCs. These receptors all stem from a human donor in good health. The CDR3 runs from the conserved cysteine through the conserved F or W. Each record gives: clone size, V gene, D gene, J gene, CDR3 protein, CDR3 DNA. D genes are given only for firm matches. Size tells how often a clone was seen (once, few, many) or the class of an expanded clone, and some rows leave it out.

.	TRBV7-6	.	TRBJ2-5	CASSLSGEGVEETQYF	TGTGCCAGCAGCCTATCAGGGGAGGGTGTTGAAGAGACCCAGTACTTC
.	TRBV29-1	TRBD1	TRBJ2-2	CSVVQGAELELFF	TGCAGCGTCGTCCAGGGGGCGGAATTGGAGCTGTTTTTT
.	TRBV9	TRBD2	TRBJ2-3	CASSLSGRIDTQYF	TGTGCCAGCAGCTTAAGCGGGAGAATAGATACGCAGTATTTT
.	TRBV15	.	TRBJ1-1	CATSGQGHTEAFF	TGTGCCACCAGTGGGCAGGGGCACACTGAAGCTTTCTTT
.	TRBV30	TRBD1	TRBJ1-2	CAERQGALGYTF	TGTGCCGAAAGACAGGGGGCTCTCGGCTACACCTTC
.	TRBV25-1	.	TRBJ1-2	CASSVTAYGYTF	TGTGCCAGCAGTGTAACAGCTTATGGCTACACCTTC
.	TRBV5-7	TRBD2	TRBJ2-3	CASSSSGGMTTDTQYF	TGTGCCAGCAGCTCTAGCGGGGGGATGACCACAGATACGCAGTATTTT
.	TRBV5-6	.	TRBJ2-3	CASSLGEYTQYF	TGTGCCAGCAGCTTGGGAGAATATACGCAGTATTTT
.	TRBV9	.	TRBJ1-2	CASSVGDSRYYGYTF	TGTGCCAGCAGCGTAGGTGACAGCCGCTACTATGGCTACACCTTC
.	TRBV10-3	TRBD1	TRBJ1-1	CAISTGVGTEAFF	TGTGCCATCAGTACAGGGGTTGGCACTGAAGCTTTCTTT
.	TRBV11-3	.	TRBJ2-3	CASSPGGWDTQYF	TGTGCCAGCAGCCCGGGCGGGTGGGATACGCAGTATTTT
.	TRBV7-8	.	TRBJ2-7	CASRMSGLEQYF	TGTGCCAGCAGAATGAGCGGCCTAGAGCAGTACTTC
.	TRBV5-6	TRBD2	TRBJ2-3	CASSFRTRGDTQYF	TGTGCCAGCAGCTTTAGGACTAGAGGAGATACGCAGTATTTT
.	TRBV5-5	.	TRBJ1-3	CASSLAWDTGNTIYF	TGTGCCAGCAGCTTGGCGTGGGACACTGGAAACACCATATATTTT
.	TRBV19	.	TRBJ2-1	CASSIWSLYNEQFF	TGTGCCAGTAGTATCTGGTCACTGTACAATGAGCAGTTCTTC
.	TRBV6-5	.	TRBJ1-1	CASSYYTTDEAFF	TGTGCCAGCAGTTACTATACAACAGACGAAGCTTTCTTT
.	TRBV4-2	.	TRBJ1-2	CASSQEIYYGYTF	TGTGCCAGCAGCCAAGAAATCTACTATGGCTACACCTTC
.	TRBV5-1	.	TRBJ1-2	CASSLTGTNYGYTF	TGCGCCAGCAGCTTGACAGGGACTAACTATGGCTACACCTTC
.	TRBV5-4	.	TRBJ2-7	CASSLLLRTGTTDEQYF	TGTGCCAGCAGCTTACTTTTAAGAACAGGCACCACGGACGAGCAGTACTTC
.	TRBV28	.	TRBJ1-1	CASSLDRNTEAFF	TGTGCCAGCAGTCTGGACAGGAACACTGAAGCTTTCTTT
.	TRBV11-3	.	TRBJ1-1	CASSLDRVNTEAFF	TGTGCCAGCAGCTTAGACAGGGTTAACACTGAAGCTTTCTTT
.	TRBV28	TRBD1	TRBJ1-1	CASSLGTGSGNTEAFF	TGTGCCAGCAGTTTAGGGACAGGGAGTGGGAACACTGAAGCTTTCTTT
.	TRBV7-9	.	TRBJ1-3	CASTPSVIGNTIYF	TGTGCCAGCACCCCTTCGGTTATCGGAAACACCATATATTTT
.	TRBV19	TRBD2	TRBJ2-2	CASSRGLVSIGELFF	TGTGCCAGTAGTAGGGGACTAGTTTCAATCGGGGAGCTGTTTTTT
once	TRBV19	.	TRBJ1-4	CASSPSGVSATNEKLFF	TGTGCCAGTAGCCCCTCAGGGGTAAGCGCAACTAATGAAAAACTGTTTTTT
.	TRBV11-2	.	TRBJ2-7	CASSLERAYEQYF	TGTGCCAGCAGCTTAGAGCGGGCTTACGAGCAGTACTTC
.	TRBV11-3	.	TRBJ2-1	CASTAGAHEQFF	TGTGCCAGCACGGCGGGGGCCCATGAGCAGTTCTTC
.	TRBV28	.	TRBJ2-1	CASSLTVNEQFF	TGTGCCAGCAGTCTGACTGTCAATGAGCAGTTCTTC
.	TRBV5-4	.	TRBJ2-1	CASSLDSQGFYEQFF	TGTGCCAGCAGCTTGGACTCGCAGGGGTTCTATGAGCAGTTCTTC
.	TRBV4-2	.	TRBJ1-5	CASSVQTSNQPQHF	TGTGCCAGCAGCGTACAGACTAGCAATCAGCCCCAGCATTTT
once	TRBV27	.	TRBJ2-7	CASSLSYGVEQYF	TGTGCCAGCAGTTTATCGTACGGGGTCGAGCAGTACTTC
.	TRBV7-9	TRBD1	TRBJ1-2	CASSWDRGNDYGYTF	TGTGCCAGCAGCTGGGACAGGGGGAATGACTATGGCTACACCTTC
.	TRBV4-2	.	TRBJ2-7	CASSQTWTPTFYEQYF	TGTGCCAGCAGCCAAACCTGGACTCCCACTTTCTACGAGCAGTACTTC
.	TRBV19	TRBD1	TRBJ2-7	CASSTRDRRYEQYF	TGTGCCAGTAGTACCCGGGACAGGCGCTACGAGCAGTACTTC
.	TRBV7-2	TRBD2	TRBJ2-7	CASTLSGRAYEQYF	TGTGCCAGCACCCTTAGCGGGAGGGCCTACGAGCAGTACTTC
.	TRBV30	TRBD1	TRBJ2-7	CAWTDRGYEQYF	TGTGCCTGGACCGACAGGGGCTACGAGCAGTACTTC
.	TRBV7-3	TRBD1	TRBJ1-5	CASSLEDPGTGHQPQHF	TGTGCCAGCAGCTTAGAGGACCCCGGGACAGGGCATCAGCCCCAGCATTTT
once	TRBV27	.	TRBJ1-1	CASSLLGDTEAFF	TGTGCCAGCAGTTTATTAGGGGACACTGAAGCTTTCTTT
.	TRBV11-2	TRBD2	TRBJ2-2	CASSLSASGSTGELFF	TGTGCCAGCAGCTTATCAGCTAGCGGGAGCACCGGGGAGCTGTTTTTT
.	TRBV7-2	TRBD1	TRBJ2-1	CASSLDRGDEQFF	TGTGCCAGCAGCTTAGACAGGGGCGATGAGCAGTTCTTC
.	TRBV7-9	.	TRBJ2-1	CASSRRTSVNNEQFF	TGTGCCAGCAGCCGCAGGACTTCTGTAAACAATGAGCAGTTCTTC
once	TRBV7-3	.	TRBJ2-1	CASSLAHSSYNEQFF	TGTGCCAGCAGCTTAGCTCATAGCTCCTACAATGAGCAGTTCTTC
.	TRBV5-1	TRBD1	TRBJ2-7	CASSLGQGALHEQYF	TGCGCCAGCAGCCTAGGACAGGGGGCGCTCCACGAGCAGTACTTC
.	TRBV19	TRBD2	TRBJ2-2	CASTSPGLNTGELFF	TGTGCCAGTACCTCTCCGGGACTAAACACCGGGGAGCTGTTTTTT
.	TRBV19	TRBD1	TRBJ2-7	CASSIGSDRGFYEQYF	TGTGCCAGTAGTATTGGTTCGGACAGGGGGTTCTACGAGCAGTACTTC
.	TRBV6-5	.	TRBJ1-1	CASSLQGLNTEAFF	TGTGCCAGCAGTCTACAGGGTTTGAACACTGAAGCTTTCTTT
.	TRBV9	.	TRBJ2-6	CASSLGESSGANVLTF	TGTGCCAGCAGCTTAGGGGAGAGCTCTGGGGCCAACGTCCTGACTTTC
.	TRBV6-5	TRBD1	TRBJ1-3	CASSRQGAGNTIYF	TGTGCCAGCAGCAGACAGGGTGCGGGAAACACCATATATTTT
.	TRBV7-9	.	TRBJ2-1	CAIENNEQFF	TGTGCCATAGAAAACAATGAGCAGTTCTTC
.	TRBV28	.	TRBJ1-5	CASSLSGAYNQPQHF	TGTGCCAGCAGTTTATCAGGGGCCTACAATCAGCCCCAGCATTTT
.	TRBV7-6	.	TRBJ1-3	CASSTVRGRNTIYF	TGTGCCAGCAGTACTGTCAGGGGACGGAACACCATATATTTT
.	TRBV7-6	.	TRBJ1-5	CASSLEGGSVYQPQHF	TGTGCCAGCAGCTTAGAAGGAGGCTCGGTGTATCAGCCCCAGCATTTT
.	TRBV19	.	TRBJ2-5	CASSEQVLGTQYF	TGTGCCAGTAGCGAGCAGGTGCTGGGGACCCAGTACTTC
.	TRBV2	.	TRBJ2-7	CASSAGVSEDEQYF	TGTGCCAGCAGTGCAGGGGTATCTGAGGACGAGCAGTACTTC
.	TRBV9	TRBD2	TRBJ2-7	CASSVGGGGLAFYEQYF	TGTGCCAGCAGCGTAGGAGGCGGGGGACTAGCGTTTTACGAGCAGTACTTC
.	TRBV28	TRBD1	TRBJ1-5	CASSLGGQGLNQPQHF	TGTGCCAGCAGTTTAGGGGGACAGGGGCTTAATCAGCCCCAGCATTTT
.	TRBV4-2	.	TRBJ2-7	CASSQSIGGTADPTEQYF	TGTGCCAGCAGCCAATCCATCGGAGGGACTGCCGATCCTACCGAGCAGTACTTC